This T cell receptor (beta chain) was identified in a study of human CD8 memory T cell subsets. CDR1 and CDR2 from the germline V gene are SGDLS and YYNGEE. The CDR3 contains 13 residues. Regarding this clonotype: Its antigen is as yet unknown.

UMI-labeled 5' RACE produced the TCR beta libraries. From its re-call of the 5' RACE reads, TCRdb lists each CDR3 protein once, without DNA. Across 6,500 to 10,000 distinct CDR3 sequences, the top ten clones capture around a quarter of the sample. The study, taken as a whole, reports: Minimal repertoire overlap was seen between stem-like memory T cells and precursor exhausted T cells.

The PBMC were taken from buffy coats given by healthy donors. Total CD8+ T cells were enriched by negative magnetic separation. This chain uses TRBV9 with TRBJ1-1. Sequenced: CD8+ T cells from PBMCs. The source is a human donor in good health. The CDR3 loop reads CASSVGSNTEAFF.